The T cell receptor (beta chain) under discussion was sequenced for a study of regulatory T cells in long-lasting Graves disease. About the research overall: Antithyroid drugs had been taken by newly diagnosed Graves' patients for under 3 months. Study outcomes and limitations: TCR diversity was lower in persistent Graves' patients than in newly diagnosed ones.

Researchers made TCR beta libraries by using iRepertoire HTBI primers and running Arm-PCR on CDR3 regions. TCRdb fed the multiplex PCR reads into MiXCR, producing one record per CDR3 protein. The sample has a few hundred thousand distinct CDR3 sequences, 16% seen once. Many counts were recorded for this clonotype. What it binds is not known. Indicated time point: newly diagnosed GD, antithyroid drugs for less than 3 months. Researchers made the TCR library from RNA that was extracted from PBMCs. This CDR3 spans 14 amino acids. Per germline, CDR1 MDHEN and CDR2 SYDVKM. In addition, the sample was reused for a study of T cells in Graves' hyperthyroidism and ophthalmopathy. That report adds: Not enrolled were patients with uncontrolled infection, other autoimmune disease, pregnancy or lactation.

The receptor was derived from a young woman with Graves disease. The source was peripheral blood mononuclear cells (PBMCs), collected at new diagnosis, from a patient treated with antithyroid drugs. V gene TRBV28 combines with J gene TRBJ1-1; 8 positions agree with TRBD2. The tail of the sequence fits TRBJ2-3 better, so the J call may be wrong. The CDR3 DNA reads TGTGCCAGCAGACCCACGAGAATAGCGGGAACGCAGTATTTT. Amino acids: CASRPTRIAGTQYF.